Presented here are 25 T cell receptor beta chains from one specimen sequenced in a study of Graves' ophthalmopathy and Graves' hyperthyroidism. The study amplified TCR beta CDR3 regions using RNA transcripts. HTBI primers primed a first-round RT-PCR, and a second-round multiplex PCR followed. In TCRdb, the multiplex PCR reads were re-called with MiXCR into one record per CDR3 protein. The sample consists of hundreds of thousands of distinct CDR3 sequences, over 40% of them appearing once. The sequencing input was peripheral blood. Receptor source: an adult man with Graves' ophthalmopathy.

The chain uses TRBV10-3 and TRBJ1-2; 7 nucleotides line up with TRBD1. There are 14 residues in the CDR3. In germline, CDR1 is ENHRY, CDR2 SYGVKD. V shed 2 bases and J 8 bases; nucleotides not matched to a gene: 8. The CDR3 reads CAISEDRAPWGYTF. The CDR3 region has the DNA TGTGCCATCAGTGAGGACAGGGCGCCTTGGGGCTACACCTTC.

This clonotype was detected only once. Given a much more abundant clone one base away, this may be a read error. The conserved final phenylalanine or tryptophan is absent from the CDR3, which likely points to a read error. The V call is TRBV9, the J call TRBJ1-2; 7 positions agree with TRBD1. The germline gives CDR1 SGDLS, CDR2 YYNGEE. This CDR3 spans 13 amino acids. The J segment lost 7 bases and the V segment lost 2 bases, leaving 5 bases of the junction unmatched. CDR3 amino acids: CASSVDRLGGYTL. The DNA of the CDR3 is TGTGCCAGCAGCGTGGACAGGTTGGGTGGCTACACCCTC.

This clonotype has at least ten counts. The J gene is TRBJ1-5, the V gene TRBV9; D not resolved. The CDR3 length is 13 residues. V was trimmed by 4 bases and J by 6 bases, leaving 11 bases between them. Per germline, CDR1 SGDLS and CDR2 YYNGEE. The CDR3, as DNA: TGTGCCAGCAGCACCAGCGGGAGTCAGCCCCAGCATTTT. Translating it yields CASSTSGSQPQHF.

The gene calls are TRBV7-9 and TRBJ2-5; D is ambiguous. The germline CDR1 and CDR2 sequences are SEHNR and FQNEAQ (reference sequence). This CDR3 has 13 amino acids. Between the trimmed V and J ends, which lost 2 bases and 4 bases, there was a span of 8 bases. CDR3 bases: TGTGCCAGCAGCTTATATTTCGGAGAGACCCAGTACTTC. Encoded protein: CASSLYFGETQYF.

Comments on this clonotype: Germline is not matched at one junction end, which may reflect a read error. The genes are TRBV9 and TRBJ1-2; 9 positions agree with TRBD1. CDR1 and CDR2 from the germline V gene are SGDLS and YYNGEE. The CDR3 has 15 amino acids. The CDR3 sequence is CASSGGTGSHYGCTF. In nucleotides, the CDR3 is TGTGCCAGCAGTGGAGGGACAGGGAGCCACTATGGCTGCACCTTC. The full variable domain, with the rest looked up from reference TRBV9 and TRBJ1-2, is DSGVTQTPKHLITATGQRVTLRCSPRSGDLSVYWYQQSLDQGLQFLIQYYNGEERAKGNILERFSAQQFPDLHSELNLSSLELGDSALYFCASSGGTGSHYGCTFGSGTRLTVV.

This clonotype was counted a few times. The chain recombines TRBV30 with TRBJ1-4; D is possibly TRBD1 (6 bases). Deletions cut 4 bases from V and 7 bases from J, with 13 bases between. The CDR3 covers 13 residues. Germline CDR1 and CDR2: GTSNPN and SVGIG (reference sequence). The CDR3 nucleotides read TGTGCCTGGACGACAGGCGGTGGTGAAAAACTGTTTTTT. The encoded protein is CAWTTGGGEKLFF. Supplemented by reference TRBV30 and TRBJ1-4, the full variable domain reads SQTIHQWPATLVQPVGSPLSLECTVEGTSNPNLYWYRQAAGRGLQLLFYSVGIGQISSEVPQNLSASRPQDRQFILSSKKLLLSDSGFYLCAWTTGGGEKLFFGSGTQLSVL.

A few counts support this clonotype. The rearrangement joins TRBV6-1 to TRBJ2-3; D remains ambiguous. Germline V lookup: CDR1 MNHNS, CDR2 SASEGT. V lost 5 bases, J lost 1 base, and 13 bases lay in between. There are 15 residues in the CDR3. CDR3 in DNA: TGTGCCAGCAGTTTCGCCCCTTCCCGCACAGATACGCAGTATTTT. Translated, it gives CASSFAPSRTDTQYF.

This clonotype appeared a few times. The chain is built from TRBV14 and TRBJ1-4, with D maybe TRBD1 (5 bases). The CDR3 is 14 residues long. Germline assignment: CDR1 SGHDN and CDR2 FVKESK. The V end lost 3 bases, the J end lost 4 bases, and 9 bases lay between the germline ends. The CDR3 DNA is TGTGCCAGCAGCCAGAGGGGCGTTAATGAAAAACTGTTTTTT. Translated: CASSQRGVNEKLFF.

In its sample, this clonotype was seen many times. The chain recombines TRBV4-1 with TRBJ1-5; tentative D call: TRBD1 (5 bases). Deletions cut 2 bases from V and 6 bases from J, with 11 bases between. This CDR3 is 14 amino acids long. Germline CDR1 and CDR2: MGHRA and YSYEKL. The CDR3 coding sequence is TGCGCCAGCAGCCAATTCAGGGAGGCTCAGCCCCAGCATTTT. It specifies CASSQFREAQPQHF.

This clonotype showed up many times. This chain connects TRBV29-1 to TRBJ2-5, with TRBD1 matching over 7 bases. J lost 5 bases, V lost 7 bases, and 13 bases had no gene match. Germline loops: CDR1 SQVTM, CDR2 ANQGSEA. CDR3 length: 14 residues. Here the CDR3 reads CSATTGERGETQYF. The CDR3 DNA reads as TGCAGCGCCACAACAGGGGAAAGGGGGGAGACCCAGTACTTC.

Concerning this clonotype itself: This may stem from a read error, because a much larger clone lies one nucleotide away. The chain combines TRBV7-9 with TRBJ1-1; TRBD1 agrees at 7 bases. The V gene's germline CDR1 is SEHNR and CDR2 FQNEAQ (reference sequence). There are 14 residues in the CDR3. Here the CDR3 DNA reads TGTGCCAGCAGCGCGGGACAGAAGAACACTGAAGCTTCCTTT. Translated: CASSAGQKNTEASF.

This clonotype was recorded many times. V and J are TRBV7-9 and TRBJ1-2; 8 bases map to TRBD1. After removal of 5 bases from V and 1 base from J, the junction contained 9 bases not matched to a gene. This CDR3 is 16 amino acids long. CDR1 and CDR2 from the germline V gene are SEHNR and FQNEAQ (reference sequence). This CDR3 reads CASSKPRDRNNYGYTF. CDR3 bases: TGTGCCAGCAGCAAACCCCGGGACAGGAATAACTATGGCTACACCTTC.

V and J are TRBV12-3 or TRBV12-4 and TRBJ1-3, with unresolved D. CDR3 length: 13 amino acids. V lost 7 bases, J lost 9 bases, and 16 bases lay in between. In nucleotides, the CDR3 is TGTGCCAGCATCCCGGGGTTGTACGGCACCATATATTTT. Translated, it gives CASIPGLYGTIYF.

The table lists this clonotype with many counts. The V and J genes are TRBV6-4 and TRBJ1-2; D gene unclear. Deletions cut 0 bases from V and 8 bases from J, with 13 bases between. Per germline, CDR1 MRHNA and CDR2 SNTAGT. The CDR3 is 14 amino acids. CDR3 sequence (DNA): TGTGCCAGCAGTGACTCGTACAGCGCGGAGGGCTACACCTTC. This encodes CASSDSYSAEGYTF.

This clonotype was counted ten times or more. The chain recombines TRBV11-2 with TRBJ2-5; D remains unclear. This CDR3 is built from 12 residues. Germline CDR1 reads SGHAT; CDR2 reads FQNNGV. V was shortened by 4 bases and J by 5 bases, with 8 bases between the two germline ends. CDR3 sequence: CASSSNKETQYF. The CDR3 DNA is TGTGCCAGCAGCTCGAATAAGGAGACCCAGTACTTC.

The rearrangement uses TRBV27 and TRBJ2-5, with TRBD1 identical over 8 bases. CDR3 length: 15 amino acids. The V gene's germline CDR1 is MNHEY and CDR2 SMNVEV (reference sequence). Trimming took 4 bases from V and 5 from J; bases not matched to a gene: 9. DNA for the CDR3: TGTGCCAGCAGTTACCGCAGGGGGCCAACCGAGACCCAGTACTTC. Translation: CASSYRRGPTETQYF.

This chain links TRBV6-6 with TRBJ2-7; TRBD1 aligns across 7 bases. There are 17 residues in the CDR3. The germline CDR1 and CDR2 sequences are MNHNY and SVGAGI (reference sequence). With V trimmed by 5 bases and J by 0 bases, 13 bases remained unmatched. The CDR3 nucleotides read TGTGCCAGCAGTGGAACCTACAGGGGCTATAGCTCCTACGAGCAGTACTTC. Protein product: CASSGTYRGYSSYEQYF.

This clonotype was counted many times. The chain links TRBV20-1 to TRBJ2-7, with 8 bases matching TRBD2. CDR1 is DFQATT and CDR2 is SNEGSKA in the germline V gene (reference sequence). The CDR3 has 14 residues. V lost 6 bases to trimming and J lost 6 bases; unmatched junction nucleotides: 13. The CDR3 spells CSADAGTRLGEQYF. The DNA of the CDR3 is TGCAGTGCGGACGCCGGGACTAGGCTGGGCGAGCAGTACTTC.

This clonotype was seen at least ten times. In DNA, the CDR3 is TGTGCCACCAGTGACCCACGTAGCAATCAGCCCCAGCATTTT. It codes for CATSDPRSNQPQHF. The genes are TRBV24-1 and TRBJ1-5, with D uncertain. Trimming shortened V by 4 bases and J by 0 bases, and 6 bases separated the two germline ends. Germline V lookup: CDR1 KGHDR, CDR2 SFDVKD. This CDR3 region has 14 residues.

This chain connects TRBV5-1 to TRBJ1-1, with 10 positions matching TRBD1. The CDR3 totals 15 residues. Germline V gene sequence: CDR1 SGHRS, CDR2 YFSETQ. With V trimmed by 3 bases and J by 2 bases, 4 bases remained unmatched. The DNA for the CDR3 is TGCGCCAGCAGCTGGGGGGACAGGGGAAACACTGAAGCTTTCTTT. It encodes CASSWGDRGNTEAFF.

There are a few counts of this clonotype. The J gene is TRBJ2-7, the V gene TRBV30, with D possibly TRBD1 on 6 matching bases. Trimming took 0 bases from V and 5 from J, leaving 14 bases between them. The germline gives CDR1 GTSNPN, CDR2 SVGIG (reference sequence). The CDR3 spans 14 residues. CDR3 amino acids: CAWSVGGSSHEQYF. DNA of the CDR3: TGTGCCTGGAGTGTAGGGGGTTCTTCCCACGAGCAGTACTTC.

This clonotype occurred once. This sequence joins TRBV7-4 and TRBJ2-7, with D perhaps TRBD2 (6 bases). Deletions cut 0 bases from V and 2 bases from J, with 20 bases between. The CDR3 is 18 residues long. Germline V gives CDR1 SGHVT, CDR2 SQSDAQ. The CDR3 bases are TGTGCCAGCAGCTTAGCTCGGGGCGCGGGGTCGGCCCCCTACGAGCAGTACTTC. It yields the protein CASSLARGAGSAPYEQYF.

J is TRBJ2-1 and V is TRBV5-4; 9 nucleotides agree with TRBD1. CDR1 is SGHNT and CDR2 is YYREEE in the germline V gene (reference sequence). This CDR3 comprises 16 residues. V shed 0 bases, J shed 1 base, and the junction held 2 bases outside the gene matches. As DNA, the CDR3 is TGTGCCAGCAGCTTGGCCGGGACAGGGTCCTACAATGAGCAGTTCTTC. Its translation: CASSLAGTGSYNEQFF. Combining the CDR3 with reference TRBV5-4 and TRBJ2-1 gives the whole variable domain ETGVTQSPTHLIKTRGQQVTLRCSSQSGHNTVSWYQQALGQGPQFIFQYYREEENGRGNFPPRFSGLQFPNYSSELNVNALELDDSALYLCASSLAGTGSYNEQFFGPGTRLTVL.

This clonotype was detected only once. The CDR3 DNA follows: TGCAGCGGTACACAGGCGTTCGAAGCTTTCTTT. It is translated as CSGTQAFEAFF. The J gene is TRBJ1-1, the V gene TRBV29-1, with D perhaps TRBD1 (5 bases). Germline CDR1 and CDR2: SQVTM and ANQGSEA. The CDR3 consists of 11 residues. Deletions cut 7 bases from V and 8 bases from J, with 14 bases between.

With respect to this clonotype: The junction departs from the called germline gene at one end, perhaps through a read error. V is TRBV11-2 and J is TRBJ1-1; D may be TRBD1 (5 bases). The CDR3 covers 17 residues. Per germline, CDR1 SGHAT and CDR2 FQNNGV. CDR3 coding DNA: TGCGCCAGCAGCCGTGGGGCGGCCCGGGGGAGGAACACTGAAGCTTTCTTT. Residues: CASSRGAARGRNTEAFF.